This TCR beta chain was found in a study of shared clonotypes between healthy human individuals. At a deep level, the assay was run. Each replicate PCR on the sorted subsets used approximately 180 ng DNA (around 30,000 T cell genomes). The assay was immunoSEQ multiplex PCR, and TCRdb's table has in-frame clones only and misses some. The table has millions of clones, 80% to 95% seen once. V was pared by 8 bases and J by 13 bases, with 9 bases of the junction left unmatched. This CDR3 spans 12 amino acids. CDR1 and CDR2 (germline): LNHNV, YYDKDF (reference sequence). The chain joins TRBV15 to TRBJ2-1, with TRBD2 identical over 9 bases. The TCR originated in a man younger than 30 in good health. Some clones in this sample may be carry-over from other donors' samples. Sequenced material: naive CD4+ T cells from PBMCs. Subset given: CD45RA+ positively selected. This CDR3 reads CATERRGGPQFF. The CDR3, as DNA: TGTGCCACCGAAAGGCGGGGGGGGCCCCAGTTCTTC. Using reference TRBV15 and TRBJ2-1 for the parts outside the CDR3, the full variable domain is DAMVIQNPRYQVTQFGKPVTLSCSQTLNHNVMYWYQQKSSQAPKLLFHYYDKDFNNEADTPDNFQSRRPNTSFCFLDIRSPGLGDTAMYLCATERRGGPQFFGPGTRLTVL.